This TCR beta chain was recovered during a study of cytomegalovirus exposure and HLA in healthy donors. The study's findings and limits: In a later analysis, first-cohort TCR clusters were found to tend to co-occur in the 95 to 150 validation repertoires.

Worth noting for this clone: Its antigen is unknown.

The CDR3 consists of 13 residues. The germline V gene encodes CDR1 SGHAT and CDR2 FQNNGV. V was pared by 7 bases and J by 6 bases, with 7 bases of the junction left unmatched. Method: immunoSEQ multiplex PCR; TCRdb's copy keeps in-frame clones and lacks some. The sample includes around 250,000 clones, roughly 90% of them seen just once. The source material was PBMCs. This clonotype originated in a woman younger than 35 in good health and CMV-seronegative. The chain combines TRBV11-2 with TRBJ1-2, with 8 bases matching TRBD1. The CDR3 bases are TGTGCCAGCAACACCCAGGGGGCTGATGGCTACACCTTC. As protein: CASNTQGADGYTF.